This T cell receptor beta chain was found in a study of regulatory T cells in long-lasting Graves disease. On the study more broadly: Persistent cases were those of Graves' disease that involved over 5 years of antithyroid drugs with positive TSH receptor antibodies.

Researchers made TCR beta libraries by using iRepertoire HTBI primers and running Arm-PCR on CDR3 regions. TCRdb ran MiXCR on the multiplex PCR reads and lists one entry per CDR3 protein. The repertoire holds roughly 430,000 distinct CDR3 sequences, with under 25% as singletons. Regarding time point: persistent/refractory GD, antithyroid drugs over 5 years with positive TRAb. RNA isolated from PBMCs was used to make the TCR library. Under American Thyroid Association guidelines, Graves' disease was diagnosed. CDR3 length: 14 residues. V lost 5 bases and J lost 3, with 11 bases in between. Germline loops: CDR1 SNHLY, CDR2 FYNNEI. With respect to this clonotype: Its antigen is undetermined.

Points from the study as a whole: Those with persistent disease had in common more public clonotypes (roughly 3,000) than new patients (around 910). Newly diagnosed disease favored TRBV20-1 and TRBJ2-1 over persistent disease.

The V call is TRBV2, the J call TRBJ2-1, with D possibly TRBD2 on 6 matching bases. This TCR came from a female donor with Graves disease. Here the sequenced sample was peripheral blood mononuclear cells (PBMCs), taken when the disease was refractory, from a patient treated with antithyroid drugs. CDR3 sequence (DNA): TGTGCCAGCAGTTCCGGGACTTACTACAATGAGCAGTTCTTC. Residues: CASSSGTYYNEQFF.